This TCR beta chain is from a study of control samples from healthy donors and cancer patients. Sequenced by immunoSEQ multiplex PCR; TCRdb stores in-frame clones only, minus some. The sample has about 130,000 clones; more than 80% are singletons. On this clone: The identical CDR3 is also encoded by other nucleotide sequences in the sample.

The CDR3 is 13 amino acids. The V and J ends lost 3 bases and 1 base respectively, with 5 bases between them. Per germline, CDR1 KGHDR and CDR2 SFDVKD. This chain connects TRBV24-1 to TRBJ2-5; a possible D gene is TRBD1 (5 bases). The clonotype comes from a man between 18 and 35 years old in good health. The sample taken for sequencing was blood. The CDR3 DNA reads TGTGCCACCAGTGATGGGGCCCAAGAGACCCAGTACTTC. Residues: CATSDGAQETQYF.